This T cell receptor beta chain came from a study of cytomegalovirus exposure and HLA in healthy donors. Study-level information: Of all 370 or so donors who were genotyped, roughly 85% belonged to the Caucasian-associated ancestry cluster.

The PCR contained 60 Vbeta and 13 Jbeta primers. The protocol was immunoSEQ multiplex PCR, while the TCRdb copy is restricted to in-frame clones and leaves out a portion. The repertoire includes about 73,000 clones, 65% to 80% of them detected once, and 9.5% to 15% sits in the top ten. A remark on this clone: Its specificity is not known.

CDR1 and CDR2 from the germline V gene are SGHRS and YFSETQ. Germline trimming cut 5 bases from V and 5 bases from J; bases unmatched to any gene: 6. This CDR3 comprises 13 residues. Findings and limits, study-wide: Later analysis demonstrated an association between a missense DCLRE1C variant and TCR beta V- and J-gene trimming.

The origin of this receptor is a man between 65 and 85 years old in good health and CMV-seronegative. This chain connects TRBV5-1 to TRBJ1-1; TRBD1 matches at 7 bases. Specimen: PBMCs. CDR3 nucleotides: TGCGCCAGCAGGTTTACAGGGGAGACTGAAGCTTTCTTT. Its translation: CASRFTGETEAFF.